One and the same sample provided the 9 T cell receptor beta chains below, sequenced in a study of CXCR3-negative and CXCR3-positive naive CD8 T cells (dated by TCRdb to 2018 to 2020). Reads for this sample came from a NextSeq 550. The Human TCR Profiling Kit (MiLaboratory) was used to prepare UMI-labeled 5' RACE TRB cDNA libraries. With the reads reprocessed by TCRdb, a single entry stands for each CDR3 protein sequence and no DNA is reported. The sample table holds tens of thousands of distinct CDR3 sequences. Of the sample, around 1.5% falls within the top ten clones. Sequenced sample: naive CXCR3- CD8+ T cells from blood. Interpreted using the paper, the cell subset or site label stands for: CD45RO-CCR7+CD27+CD95- naive CD8+ T cells lacking CXCR3 (TNR3-). Receptor source: a human donor in good health. Some clones in this sample may be carry-over from other donors' samples.

The rearrangement joins TRBV7-2 to TRBJ2-1. There are 15 residues in the CDR3. Per the germline V gene, CDR1 is SGHTA and CDR2 is FQGNSA. The CDR3 loop is CASSLGAGLYNEQFF.

The rearrangement links TRBV5-1 to TRBJ1-2; TCRdb reports TRBD1, a call that lacks DNA to check it against. CDR3 length: 16 amino acids. The V gene's germline CDR1 is SGHRS and CDR2 YFSETQ. The CDR3 sequence: CASSLAFSGADYGYTF.

CDR3 loop: CASSGRDSPYNEQFF. This chain links TRBV6-4 with TRBJ2-1. This CDR3 region has 15 residues. Germline CDR1 and CDR2: MRHNA and SNTAGT.

The chain links TRBV7-2 to TRBJ2-7. The CDR3 sequence is 14 residues long. The V gene's germline CDR1 is SGHTA and CDR2 FQGNSA. The CDR3 is CASSSITNSYEQYF. Drawing the rest from reference TRBV7-2 and TRBJ2-7, the complete variable domain is GAGVSQSPSNKVTEKGKDVELRCDPISGHTALYWYRQSLGQGLEFLIYFQGNSAPDKSGLPSDRFSAERTGGSVSTLTIQRTQQEDSAVYLCASSSITNSYEQYFGPGTRLTVT.

V usage is TRBV6-6 and J usage is TRBJ2-7; the TCRdb D gene call, TRBD1, has no DNA to confirm it. Germline loops: CDR1 MNHNY, CDR2 SVGAGI (reference sequence). This CDR3 spans 14 amino acids. CDR3 amino acids: CASSYGTGYYEQYF.

The chain uses TRBV7-6 and TRBJ1-2; TCRdb calls TRBD1, which cannot be checked without DNA. Germline V lookup: CDR1 SGHVS, CDR2 FNYEAQ. CDR3 length: 13 residues. CDR3 in amino acids: CASSDSANYGYTF.

The V gene is TRBV29-1, the J gene TRBJ1-2. The germline V gene has CDR1 SQVTM and CDR2 ANQGSEA. CDR3 length: 12 amino acids. CDR3 amino acids: CSARTESYGYTF.

The chain carries TRBV6-5 and TRBJ1-1. The CDR3 covers 13 residues. CDR1 and CDR2 (germline): MNHEY, SVGAGI. The CDR3 is CASSYGGKTEAFF.

The J gene is TRBJ1-1, the V gene TRBV25-1; TCRdb selects TRBD1, and the lack of DNA leaves this call unchecked. Germline lookup yields CDR1 MGHDK and CDR2 SYGVNS. This CDR3 has 13 amino acids. Here the CDR3 reads CASSAGEGTEAFF.